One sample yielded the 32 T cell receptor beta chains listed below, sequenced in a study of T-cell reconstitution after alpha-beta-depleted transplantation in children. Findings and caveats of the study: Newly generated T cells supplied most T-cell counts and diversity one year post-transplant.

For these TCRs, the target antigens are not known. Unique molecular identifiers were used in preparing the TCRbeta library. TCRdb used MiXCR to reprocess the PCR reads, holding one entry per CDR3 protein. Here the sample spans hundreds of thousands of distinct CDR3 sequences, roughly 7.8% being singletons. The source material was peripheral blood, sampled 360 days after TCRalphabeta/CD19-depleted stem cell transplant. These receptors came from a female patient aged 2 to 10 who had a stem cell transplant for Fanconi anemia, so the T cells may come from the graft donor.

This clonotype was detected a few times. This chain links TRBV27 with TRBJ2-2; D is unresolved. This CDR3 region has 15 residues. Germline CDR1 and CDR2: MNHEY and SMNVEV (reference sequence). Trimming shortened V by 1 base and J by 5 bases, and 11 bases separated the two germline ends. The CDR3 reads CASSLWATGTGELFF. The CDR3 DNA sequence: TGTGCCAGCAGTTTATGGGCGACCGGGACCGGGGAGCTGTTTTTT.

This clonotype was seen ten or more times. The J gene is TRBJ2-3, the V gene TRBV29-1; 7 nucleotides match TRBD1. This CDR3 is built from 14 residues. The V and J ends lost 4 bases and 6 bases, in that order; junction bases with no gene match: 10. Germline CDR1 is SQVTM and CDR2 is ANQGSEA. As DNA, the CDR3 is TGCAGCGTTGCGCCCGGGACAGCGCATGATACGCAGTATTTT. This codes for CSVAPGTAHDTQYF.

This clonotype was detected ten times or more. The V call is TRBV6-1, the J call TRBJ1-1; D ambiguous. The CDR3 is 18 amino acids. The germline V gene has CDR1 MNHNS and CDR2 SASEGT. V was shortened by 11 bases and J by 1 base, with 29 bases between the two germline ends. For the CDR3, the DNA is TGTGCCGGCCCTTTGGTAGCGCTGGAAACCACAAAGAACACTGAAGCTTTCTTT. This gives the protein CAGPLVALETTKNTEAFF.

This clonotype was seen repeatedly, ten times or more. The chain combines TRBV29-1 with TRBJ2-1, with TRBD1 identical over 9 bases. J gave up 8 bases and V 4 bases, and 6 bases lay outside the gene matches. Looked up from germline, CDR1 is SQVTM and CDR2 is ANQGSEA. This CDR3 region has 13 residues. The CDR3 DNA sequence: TGCAGCGTTGTAACAGGGGGCGGCGATGAGCAGTTCTTC. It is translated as CSVVTGGGDEQFF.

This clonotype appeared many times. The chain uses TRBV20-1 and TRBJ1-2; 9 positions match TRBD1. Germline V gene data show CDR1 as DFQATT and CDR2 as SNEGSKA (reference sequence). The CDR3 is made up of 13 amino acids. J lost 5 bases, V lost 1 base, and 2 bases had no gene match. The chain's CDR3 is CSARAGTGYGYTF. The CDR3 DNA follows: TGCAGTGCTAGAGCCGGGACAGGGTATGGCTACACCTTC.

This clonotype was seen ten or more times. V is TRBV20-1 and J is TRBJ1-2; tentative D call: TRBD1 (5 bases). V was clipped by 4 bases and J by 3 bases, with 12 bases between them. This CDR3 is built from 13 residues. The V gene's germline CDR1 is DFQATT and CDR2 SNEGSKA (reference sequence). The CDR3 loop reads CSAIEGRDYGYTF. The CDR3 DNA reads TGCAGTGCTATCGAGGGGAGGGACTATGGCTACACCTTC.

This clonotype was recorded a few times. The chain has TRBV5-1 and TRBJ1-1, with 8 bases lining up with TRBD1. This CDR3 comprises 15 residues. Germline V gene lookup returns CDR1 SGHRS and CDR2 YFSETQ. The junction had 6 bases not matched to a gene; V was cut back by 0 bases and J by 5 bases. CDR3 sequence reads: CASSLAGGAGTEAFF. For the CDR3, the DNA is TGCGCCAGCAGCTTGGCAGGGGGCGCAGGTACTGAAGCTTTCTTT.

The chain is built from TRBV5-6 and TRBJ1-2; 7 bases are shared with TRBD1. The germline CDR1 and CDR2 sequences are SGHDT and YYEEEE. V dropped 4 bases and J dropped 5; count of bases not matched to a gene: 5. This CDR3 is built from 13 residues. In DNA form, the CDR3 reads TGTGCCAGCAGCCTCCGGGACAGTTATGGCTACACCTTC. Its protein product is CASSLRDSYGYTF.

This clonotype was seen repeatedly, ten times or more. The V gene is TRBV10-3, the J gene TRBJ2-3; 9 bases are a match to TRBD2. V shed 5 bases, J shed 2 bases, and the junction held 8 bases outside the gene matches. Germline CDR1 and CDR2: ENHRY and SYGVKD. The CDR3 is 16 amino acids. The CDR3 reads CAISPFVAGATDTQYF. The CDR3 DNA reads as TGTGCCATCAGTCCCTTTGTAGCGGGAGCCACAGATACGCAGTATTTT.

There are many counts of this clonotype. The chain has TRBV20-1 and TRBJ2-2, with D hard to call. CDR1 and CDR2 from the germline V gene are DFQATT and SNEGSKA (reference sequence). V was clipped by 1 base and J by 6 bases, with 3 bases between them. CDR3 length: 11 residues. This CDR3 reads CSARVAGELFF. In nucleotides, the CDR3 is TGCAGTGCTAGAGTCGCCGGGGAGCTGTTTTTT.

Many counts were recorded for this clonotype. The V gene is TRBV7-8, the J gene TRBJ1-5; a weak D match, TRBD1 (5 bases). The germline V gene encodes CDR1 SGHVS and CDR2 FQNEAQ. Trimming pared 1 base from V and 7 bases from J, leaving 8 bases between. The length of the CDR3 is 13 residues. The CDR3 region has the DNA TGTGCCAGCAGCTTAGGGGGGTCGCAGCCCCAGCATTTT. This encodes CASSLGGSQPQHF.

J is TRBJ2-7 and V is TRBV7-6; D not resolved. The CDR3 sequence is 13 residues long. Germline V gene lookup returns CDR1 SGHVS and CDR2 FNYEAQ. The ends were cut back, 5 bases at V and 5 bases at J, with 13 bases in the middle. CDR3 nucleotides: TGTGCCAGCAGCGACGGAAAGAAAGACGAGCAGTACTTC. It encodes CASSDGKKDEQYF.

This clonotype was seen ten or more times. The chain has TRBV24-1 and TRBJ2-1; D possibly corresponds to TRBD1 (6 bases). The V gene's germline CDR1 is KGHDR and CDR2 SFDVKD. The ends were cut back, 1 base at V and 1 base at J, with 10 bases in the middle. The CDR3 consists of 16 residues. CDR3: CATSDFVQGSYNEQFF. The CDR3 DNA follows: TGTGCCACCAGTGATTTTGTTCAGGGGTCCTACAATGAGCAGTTCTTC.

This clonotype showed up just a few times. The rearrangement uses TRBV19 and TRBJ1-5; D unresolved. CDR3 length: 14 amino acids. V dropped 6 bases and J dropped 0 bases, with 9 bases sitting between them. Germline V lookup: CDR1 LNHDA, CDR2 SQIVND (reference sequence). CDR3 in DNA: TGTGCCAGTAGCATGGGAATTAGCAATCAGCCCCAGCATTTT. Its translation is CASSMGISNQPQHF.

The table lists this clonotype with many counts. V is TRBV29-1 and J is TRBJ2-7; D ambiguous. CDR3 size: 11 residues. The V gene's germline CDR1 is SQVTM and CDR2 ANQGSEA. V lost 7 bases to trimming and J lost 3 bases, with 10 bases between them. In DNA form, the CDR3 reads TGCAGCGCTTCGGATAACTACGAGCAGTACTTC. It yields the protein CSASDNYEQYF.

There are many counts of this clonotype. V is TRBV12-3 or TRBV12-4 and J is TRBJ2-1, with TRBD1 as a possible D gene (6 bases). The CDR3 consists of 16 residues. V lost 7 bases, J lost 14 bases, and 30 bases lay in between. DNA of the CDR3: TGTGCCAGCACTTTTGGTGTGGGACACGTTGAACACAAGGAGTTCTTC. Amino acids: CASTFGVGHVEHKEFF.

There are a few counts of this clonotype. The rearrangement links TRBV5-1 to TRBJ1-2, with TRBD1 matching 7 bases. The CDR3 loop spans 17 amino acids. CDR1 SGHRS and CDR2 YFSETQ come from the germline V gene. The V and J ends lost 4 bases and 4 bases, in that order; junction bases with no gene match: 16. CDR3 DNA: TGCGCCAGCAGCGGGAACCGGGACAGTGGATTTTTCTATGGCTACACCTTC. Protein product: CASSGNRDSGFFYGYTF.

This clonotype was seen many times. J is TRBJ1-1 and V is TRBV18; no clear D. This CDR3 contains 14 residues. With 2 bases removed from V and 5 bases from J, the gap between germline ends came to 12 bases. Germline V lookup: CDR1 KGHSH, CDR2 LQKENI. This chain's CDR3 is CASSPTPHGTEAFF. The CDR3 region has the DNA TGTGCCAGCTCACCAACGCCTCATGGAACTGAAGCTTTCTTT.

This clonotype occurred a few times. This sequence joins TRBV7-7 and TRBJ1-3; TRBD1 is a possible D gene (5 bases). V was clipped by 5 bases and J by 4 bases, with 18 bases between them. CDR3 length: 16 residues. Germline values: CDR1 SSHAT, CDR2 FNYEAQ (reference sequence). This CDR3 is CASSPWGGNTGNTIYF. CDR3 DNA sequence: TGTGCCAGCAGCCCTTGGGGCGGGAATACCGGAAACACCATATATTTT. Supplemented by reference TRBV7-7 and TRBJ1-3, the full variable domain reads GAGVSQSPRYKVTKRGQDVTLRCDPISSHATLYWYQQALGQGPEFLTYFNYEAQPDKSGLPSDRFSAERPEGSISTLTIQRTEQRDSAMYRCASSPWGGNTGNTIYFGEGSWLTVV.

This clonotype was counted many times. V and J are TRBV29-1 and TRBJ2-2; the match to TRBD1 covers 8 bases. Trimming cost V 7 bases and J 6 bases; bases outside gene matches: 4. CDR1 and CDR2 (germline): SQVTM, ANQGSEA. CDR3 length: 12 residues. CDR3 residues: CSAGQGPGELFF. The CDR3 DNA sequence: TGCAGCGCCGGACAGGGACCCGGGGAGCTGTTTTTT.

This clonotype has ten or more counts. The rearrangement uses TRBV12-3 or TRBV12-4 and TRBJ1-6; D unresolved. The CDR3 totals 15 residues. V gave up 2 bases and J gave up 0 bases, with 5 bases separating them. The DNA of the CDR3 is TGTGCCAGCAGTTTAAAGGGCTCCTATAATTCACCCCTCCACTTT. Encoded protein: CASSLKGSYNSPLHF.

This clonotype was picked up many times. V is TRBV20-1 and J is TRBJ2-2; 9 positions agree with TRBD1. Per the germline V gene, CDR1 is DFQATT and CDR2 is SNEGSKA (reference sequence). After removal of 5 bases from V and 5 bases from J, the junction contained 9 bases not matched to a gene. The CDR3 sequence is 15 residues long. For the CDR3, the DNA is TGCAGTGCTCGATACCCGGGACAGGGAACCGGGGAGCTGTTTTTT. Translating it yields CSARYPGQGTGELFF.

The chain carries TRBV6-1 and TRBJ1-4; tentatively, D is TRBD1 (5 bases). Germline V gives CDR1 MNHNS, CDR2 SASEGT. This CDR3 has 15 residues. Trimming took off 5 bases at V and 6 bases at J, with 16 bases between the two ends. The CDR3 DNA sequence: TGTGCCAGCAGTCCGGTCGGGAAGGGGCATGAAAAACTGTTTTTT. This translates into CASSPVGKGHEKLFF.

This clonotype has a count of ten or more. In DNA, the CDR3 is TGCGCCAGCAGCAACGGAGGAGGAAGCTACAATGAGCAGTTCTTC. Translating gives CASSNGGGSYNEQFF. J is TRBJ2-1 and V is TRBV5-1, with D tentatively TRBD2 (5 bases). The germline V gene has CDR1 SGHRS and CDR2 YFSETQ. V gave up 4 bases and J gave up 3 bases, with 14 bases separating them. The CDR3 runs to 15 residues.

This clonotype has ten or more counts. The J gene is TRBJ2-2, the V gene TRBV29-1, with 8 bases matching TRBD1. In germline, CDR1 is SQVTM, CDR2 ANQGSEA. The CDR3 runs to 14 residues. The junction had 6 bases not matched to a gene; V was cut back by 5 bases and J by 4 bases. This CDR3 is CSVTGTGITGELFF. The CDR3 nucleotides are TGCAGCGTTACCGGGACAGGAATCACCGGGGAGCTGTTTTTT.

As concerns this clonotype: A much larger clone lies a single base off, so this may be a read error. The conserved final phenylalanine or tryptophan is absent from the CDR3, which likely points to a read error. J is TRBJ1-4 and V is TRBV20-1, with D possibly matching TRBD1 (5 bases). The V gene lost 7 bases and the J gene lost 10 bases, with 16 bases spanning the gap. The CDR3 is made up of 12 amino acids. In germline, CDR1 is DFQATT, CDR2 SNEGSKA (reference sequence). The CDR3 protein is CSVSGTTRKLFY. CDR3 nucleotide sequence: TGCAGTGTCTCAGGGACCACCCGAAAACTGTTTTAT.

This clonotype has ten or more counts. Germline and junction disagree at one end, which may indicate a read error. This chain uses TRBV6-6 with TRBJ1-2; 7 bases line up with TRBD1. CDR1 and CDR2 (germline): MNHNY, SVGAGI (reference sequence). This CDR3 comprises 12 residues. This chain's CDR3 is CASSYRGDGYTF. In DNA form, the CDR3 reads TGTGCCAGTAGTTACAGGGGAGACGGCTACACCTTC.

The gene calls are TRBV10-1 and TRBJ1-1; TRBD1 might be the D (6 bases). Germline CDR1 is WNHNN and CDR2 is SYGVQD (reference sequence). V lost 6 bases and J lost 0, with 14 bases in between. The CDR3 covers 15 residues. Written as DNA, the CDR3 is TGCGCCAGCAGGAGGACAGCTTCTATGAACACTGAAGCTTTCTTT. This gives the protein CASRRTASMNTEAFF.

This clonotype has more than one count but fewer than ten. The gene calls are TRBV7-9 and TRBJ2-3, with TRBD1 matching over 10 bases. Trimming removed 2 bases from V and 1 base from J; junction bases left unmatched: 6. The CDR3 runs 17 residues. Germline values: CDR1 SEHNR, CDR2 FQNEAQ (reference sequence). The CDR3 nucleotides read TGTGCCAGCAGCTTATACCTAGGACAGGGGGGCACAGATACGCAGTATTTT. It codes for CASSLYLGQGGTDTQYF.

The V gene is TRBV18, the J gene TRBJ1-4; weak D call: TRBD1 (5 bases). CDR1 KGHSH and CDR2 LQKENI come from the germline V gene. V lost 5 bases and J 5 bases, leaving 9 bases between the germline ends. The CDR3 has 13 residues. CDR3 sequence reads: CASSIKGNEKLFF. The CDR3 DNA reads TGTGCCAGCTCAATCAAGGGGAATGAAAAACTGTTTTTT. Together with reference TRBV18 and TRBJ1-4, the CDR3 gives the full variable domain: NAGVMQNPRHLVRRRGQEARLRCSPMKGHSHVYWYRQLPEEGLKFMVYLQKENIIDESGMPKERFSAEFPKEGPSILRIQQVVRGDSAAYFCASSIKGNEKLFFGSGTQLSVL.

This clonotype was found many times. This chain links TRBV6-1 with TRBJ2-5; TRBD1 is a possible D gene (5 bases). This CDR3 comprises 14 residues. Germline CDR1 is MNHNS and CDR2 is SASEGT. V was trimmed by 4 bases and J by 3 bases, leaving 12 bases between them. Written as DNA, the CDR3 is TGTGCCAGCAGTGCCCAGGACATAAAAGAGACCCAGTACTTC. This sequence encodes CASSAQDIKETQYF.

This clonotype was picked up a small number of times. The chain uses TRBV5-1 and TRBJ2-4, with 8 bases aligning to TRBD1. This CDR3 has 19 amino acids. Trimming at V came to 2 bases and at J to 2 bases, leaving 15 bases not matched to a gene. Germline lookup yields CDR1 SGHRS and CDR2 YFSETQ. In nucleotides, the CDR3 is TGCGCCAGCAGCTTAGTAAGCCCCGGACAGGGTGGTACCAAAAACATTCAGTACTTC. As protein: CASSLVSPGQGGTKNIQYF.